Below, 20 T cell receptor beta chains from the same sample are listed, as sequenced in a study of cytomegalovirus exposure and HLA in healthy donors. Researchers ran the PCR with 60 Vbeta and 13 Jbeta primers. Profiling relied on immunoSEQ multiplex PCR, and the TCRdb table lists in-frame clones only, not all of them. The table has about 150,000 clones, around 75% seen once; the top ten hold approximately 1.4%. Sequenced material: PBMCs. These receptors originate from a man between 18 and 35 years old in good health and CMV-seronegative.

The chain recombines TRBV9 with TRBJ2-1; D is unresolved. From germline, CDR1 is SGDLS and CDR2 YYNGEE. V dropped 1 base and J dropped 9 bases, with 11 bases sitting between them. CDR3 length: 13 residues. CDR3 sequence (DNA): TGTGCCAGCAGCGTATATGAACGGAGTGAGCAGTTCTTC. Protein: CASSVYERSEQFF.

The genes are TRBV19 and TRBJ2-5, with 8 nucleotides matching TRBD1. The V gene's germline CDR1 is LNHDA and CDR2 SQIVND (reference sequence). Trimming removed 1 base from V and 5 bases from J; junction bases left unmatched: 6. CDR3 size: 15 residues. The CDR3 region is CASSIVARGLETQYF. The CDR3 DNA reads TGTGCCAGTAGTATAGTCGCCAGGGGGCTGGAGACCCAGTACTTC.

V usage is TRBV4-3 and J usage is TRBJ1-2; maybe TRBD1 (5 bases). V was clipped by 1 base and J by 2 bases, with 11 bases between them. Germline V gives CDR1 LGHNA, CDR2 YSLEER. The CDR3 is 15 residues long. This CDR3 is CASSQGGGRNYGYTF. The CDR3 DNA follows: TGCGCCAGCAGCCAAGGGGGGGGACGGAACTATGGCTACACCTTC.

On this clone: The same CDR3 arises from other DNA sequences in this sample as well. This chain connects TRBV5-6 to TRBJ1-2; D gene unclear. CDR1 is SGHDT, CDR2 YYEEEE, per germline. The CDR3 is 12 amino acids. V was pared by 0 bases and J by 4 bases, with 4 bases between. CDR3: CASSLDSYGYTF. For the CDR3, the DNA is TGTGCCAGCAGCTTGGACAGCTATGGCTACACCTTC.

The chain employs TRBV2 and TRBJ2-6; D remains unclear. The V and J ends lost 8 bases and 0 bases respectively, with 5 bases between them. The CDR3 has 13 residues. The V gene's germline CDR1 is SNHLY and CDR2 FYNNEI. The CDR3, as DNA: TGTGCCAGCCACTCCTCTGGGGCCAACGTCCTGACTTTC. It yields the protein CASHSSGANVLTF.

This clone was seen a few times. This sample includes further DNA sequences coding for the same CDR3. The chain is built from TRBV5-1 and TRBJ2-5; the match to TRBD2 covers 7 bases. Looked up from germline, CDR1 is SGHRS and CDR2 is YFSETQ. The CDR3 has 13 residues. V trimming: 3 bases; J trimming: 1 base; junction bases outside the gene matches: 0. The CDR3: CASSSGGQETQYF. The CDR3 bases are TGCGCCAGCAGCTCGGGGGGCCAAGAGACCCAGTACTTC. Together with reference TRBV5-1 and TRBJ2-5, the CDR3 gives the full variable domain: KAGVTQTPRYLIKTRGQQVTLSCSPISGHRSVSWYQQTPGQGLQFLFEYFSETQRNKGNFPGRFSGRQFSNSRSEMNVSTLELGDSALYLCASSSGGQETQYFGPGTRLLVL.

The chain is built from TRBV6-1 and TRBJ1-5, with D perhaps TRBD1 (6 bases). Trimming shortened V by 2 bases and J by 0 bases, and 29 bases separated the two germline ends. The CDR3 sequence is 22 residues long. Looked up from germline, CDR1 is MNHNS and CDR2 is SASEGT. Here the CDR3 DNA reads TGTGCCAGCAGTGAATTGGCGGGGGCAGCCAGAGGGGGTAGGTATAGCAATCAGCCCCAGCATTTT. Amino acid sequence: CASSELAGAARGGRYSNQPQHF.

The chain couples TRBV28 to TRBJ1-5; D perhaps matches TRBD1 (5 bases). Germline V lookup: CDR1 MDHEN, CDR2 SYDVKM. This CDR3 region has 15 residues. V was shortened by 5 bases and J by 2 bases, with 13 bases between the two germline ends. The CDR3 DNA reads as TGTGCCAGCAGTCTCCAAGGGGTCGGCAATCAGCCCCAGCATTTT. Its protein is CASSLQGVGNQPQHF. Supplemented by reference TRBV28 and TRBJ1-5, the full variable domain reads DVKVTQSSRYLVKRTGEKVFLECVQDMDHENMFWYRQDPGLGLRLIYFSYDVKMKEKGDIPEGYSVSREKKERFSLILESASTNQTSMYLCASSLQGVGNQPQHFGDGTRLSIL.

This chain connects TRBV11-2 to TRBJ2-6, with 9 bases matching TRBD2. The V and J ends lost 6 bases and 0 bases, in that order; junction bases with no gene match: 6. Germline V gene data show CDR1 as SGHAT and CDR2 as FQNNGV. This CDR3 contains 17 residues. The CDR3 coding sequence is TGTGCCAGCAGGAGACTAGCGGCCCTCTCTGGGGCCAACGTCCTGACTTTC. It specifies CASRRLAALSGANVLTF.

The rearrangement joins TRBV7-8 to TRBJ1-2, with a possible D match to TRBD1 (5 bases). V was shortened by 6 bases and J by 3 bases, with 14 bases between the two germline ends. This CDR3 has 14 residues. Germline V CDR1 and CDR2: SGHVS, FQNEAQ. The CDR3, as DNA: TGTGCCAGCAGTCCATCAGTCAGGGACTATGGCTACACCTTC. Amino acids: CASSPSVRDYGYTF. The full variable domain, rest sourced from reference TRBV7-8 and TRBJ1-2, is GAGVSQSPRYKVAKRGQDVALRCDPISGHVSLFWYQQALGQGPEFLTYFQNEAQLDKSGLPSDRFFAERPEGSVSTLKIQRTQQEDSAVYLCASSPSVRDYGYTFGSGTRLTVV.

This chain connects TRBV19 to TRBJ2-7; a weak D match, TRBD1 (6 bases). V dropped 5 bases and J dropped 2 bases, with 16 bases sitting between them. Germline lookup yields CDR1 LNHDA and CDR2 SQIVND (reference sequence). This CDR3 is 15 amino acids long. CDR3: CASSDVMTGPYEQYF. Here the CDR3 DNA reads TGTGCCAGTAGTGATGTTATGACAGGTCCCTACGAGCAGTACTTC.

DNA for the CDR3: TGTGCCAGCCGCGGGGGAGAGACCCAGTACTTC. Protein: CASRGGETQYF. The chain uses TRBV7-6 and TRBJ2-5; 7 bases map to TRBD2. J lost 4 bases, V lost 8 bases, and 1 base had no gene match. The germline V gene has CDR1 SGHVS and CDR2 FNYEAQ. The CDR3 is 11 amino acids. The entire variable domain, with the rest obtained from reference TRBV7-6 and TRBJ2-5, is as follows: GAGVSQSPRYKVTKRGQDVALRCDPISGHVSLYWYRQALGQGPEFLTYFNYEAQQDKSGLPNDRFSAERPEGSISTLTIQRTEQRDSAMYRCASRGGETQYFGPGTRLLVL.

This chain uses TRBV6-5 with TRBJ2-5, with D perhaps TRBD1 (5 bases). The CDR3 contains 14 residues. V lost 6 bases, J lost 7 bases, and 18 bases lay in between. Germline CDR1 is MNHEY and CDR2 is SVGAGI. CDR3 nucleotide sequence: TGTGCCAGCAGCGATTCGGACAAAAGTGGGACCCAGTACTTC. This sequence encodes CASSDSDKSGTQYF.

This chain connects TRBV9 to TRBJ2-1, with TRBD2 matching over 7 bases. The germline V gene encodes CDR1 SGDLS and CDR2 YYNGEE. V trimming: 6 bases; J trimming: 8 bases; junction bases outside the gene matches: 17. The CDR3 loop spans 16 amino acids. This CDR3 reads CASTARGDYKYDEQFF. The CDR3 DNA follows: TGTGCCAGCACCGCGCGAGGGGACTATAAGTACGATGAGCAGTTCTTC.

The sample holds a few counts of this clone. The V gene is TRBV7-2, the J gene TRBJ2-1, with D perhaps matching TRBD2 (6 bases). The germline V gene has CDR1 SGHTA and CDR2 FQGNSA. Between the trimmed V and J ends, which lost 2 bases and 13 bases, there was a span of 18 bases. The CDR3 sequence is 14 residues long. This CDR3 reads CASSLLVTRDDQFF. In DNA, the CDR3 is TGTGCCAGCAGCTTATTGGTGACTAGGGACGATCAGTTCTTC.

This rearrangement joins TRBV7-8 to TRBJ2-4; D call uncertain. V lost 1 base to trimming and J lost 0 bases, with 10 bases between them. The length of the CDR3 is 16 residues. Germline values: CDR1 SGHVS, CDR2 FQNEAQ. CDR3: CASSLGVRRAKNIQYF. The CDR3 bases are TGTGCCAGCAGCTTAGGGGTGAGGAGAGCCAAAAACATTCAGTACTTC.

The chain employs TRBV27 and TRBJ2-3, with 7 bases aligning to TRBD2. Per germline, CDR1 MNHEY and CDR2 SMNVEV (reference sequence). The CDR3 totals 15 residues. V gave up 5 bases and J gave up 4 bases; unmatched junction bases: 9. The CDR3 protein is CASSPWGGIADTQYF. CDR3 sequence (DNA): TGTGCCAGCAGTCCCTGGGGGGGGATTGCAGATACGCAGTATTTT.

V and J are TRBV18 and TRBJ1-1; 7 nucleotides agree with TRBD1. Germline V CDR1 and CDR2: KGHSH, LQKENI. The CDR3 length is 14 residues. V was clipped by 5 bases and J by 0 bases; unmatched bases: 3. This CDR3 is CASSVRGVNTEAFF. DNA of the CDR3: TGTGCCAGCTCAGTCAGGGGGGTGAACACTGAAGCTTTCTTT.

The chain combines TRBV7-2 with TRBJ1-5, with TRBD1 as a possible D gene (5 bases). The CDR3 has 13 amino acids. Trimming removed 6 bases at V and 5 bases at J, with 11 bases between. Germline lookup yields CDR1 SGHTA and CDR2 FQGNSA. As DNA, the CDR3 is TGTGCCAGCAGTAGACAGTATGATCAGCCCCAGCATTTT. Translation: CASSRQYDQPQHF.

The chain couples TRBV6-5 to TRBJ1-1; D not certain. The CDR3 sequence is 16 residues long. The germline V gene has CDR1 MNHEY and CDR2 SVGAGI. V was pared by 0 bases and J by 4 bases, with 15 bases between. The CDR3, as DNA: TGTGCCAGCAGTTACTCGATCCTAGTGTCTGGCACTGAAGCTTTCTTT. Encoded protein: CASSYSILVSGTEAFF.